A single sample is the source of the 2 T cell receptor beta chains below, sequenced in a study of blood T cell repertoires in COVID-19. Profiled with immunoSEQ multiplex PCR; TCRdb holds only in-frame clones, not every one. The sample shows approximately 71,000 clones, roughly 86% of them seen only once. The specimen was peripheral blood. The source of these receptors is a man aged 50 or older with acute or convalescent COVID-19.

CDR3 amino acids: CASSVVFGRLGNEQFF. The CDR3, as DNA: TGTGCCAGCAGCGTAGTTTTCGGGAGGTTGGGCAATGAGCAGTTCTTC. The chain combines TRBV9 with TRBJ2-1; 7 bases line up with TRBD2. The germline gives CDR1 SGDLS, CDR2 YYNGEE. This CDR3 is 16 amino acids long. V gave up 0 bases and J gave up 6 bases; unmatched junction bases: 9. Variable domain in full (rest from reference TRBV9 and TRBJ2-1): DSGVTQTPKHLITATGQRVTLRCSPRSGDLSVYWYQQSLDQGLQFLIQYYNGEERAKGNILERFSAQQFPDLHSELNLSSLELGDSALYFCASSVVFGRLGNEQFFGPGTRLTVL.

The rearrangement links TRBV7-9 to TRBJ2-7, with TRBD1 identical over 7 bases. Unmatched junction bases numbered 6, after V lost 1 base and J lost 0 bases. The CDR3 has 16 residues. From germline, CDR1 is SEHNR and CDR2 FQNEAQ (reference sequence). CDR3 nucleotides: TGTGCCAGCAGCTTAGGGGTCGGGACAGTCTCCTACGAGCAGTACTTC. Amino acid sequence: CASSLGVGTVSYEQYF.